The subject of this entry is one T cell receptor beta chain. These data come from a study of blood T cell repertoires in COVID-19. Repertoires were generated with immunoSEQ multiplex PCR, while TCRdb's copy carries only in-frame clones and drops some. Of tens of thousands of clones in the sample, 88% were seen once. From germline, CDR1 is SGHNT and CDR2 YYREEE (reference sequence). CDR3 length: 14 residues. Trimming cost V 0 bases and J 3 bases, with 9 bases left between them. The rearrangement joins TRBV5-4 to TRBJ2-5; D is possibly TRBD1 (5 bases). The sequence came from a human donor in a cohort sampled during active COVID-19. The sample comprised peripheral blood. The CDR3 sequence: CASSLESREETQYF. Here the CDR3 DNA reads TGTGCCAGCAGCTTGGAATCCAGGGAAGAGACCCAGTACTTC. The variable domain in full, with the rest retrieved from reference TRBV5-4 and TRBJ2-5, is ETGVTQSPTHLIKTRGQQVTLRCSSQSGHNTVSWYQQALGQGPQFIFQYYREEENGRGNFPPRFSGLQFPNYSSELNVNALELDDSALYLCASSLESREETQYFGPGTRLLVL.